This T cell receptor (beta chain) was recorded in a study of shared clonotypes between healthy human individuals. Looking at the study overall: Per-donor plates numbered three CD4 naive, three CD4 memory, two CD8 naive and one CD8 memory.

About this clone itself: This same CDR3 is encoded by further DNA sequences in the sample.

In the naive CD8 group, cells lacked CD45RO and were positively selected for CCR7, so terminally differentiated effector memory CD45RA+ cells were left out. Among the donors, all were Caucasian adults who lived in Nashville, Tennessee. Trimming at V came to 1 base and at J to 0 bases, leaving 0 bases not matched to a gene. The CDR3 is made up of 15 amino acids. CDR1 SGHNT and CDR2 YENEEA come from the germline V gene. Using 200 ng DNA, tens of thousands of T cell genomes, the sorted-subset replicate PCRs were run. Clones were sequenced by immunoSEQ multiplex PCR, and TCRdb holds only the in-frame ones, with some missing. This table holds roughly 2.1 million clones, just over 90% found once.

V gene TRBV11-3 combines with J gene TRBJ2-1; the match to TRBD2 covers 7 bases. Sequenced sample: naive CD8+ T cells from PBMCs. The receptor's source is a man aged 18 to 30 in good health. Some clones in this sample may be carry-over from other donors' samples. CDR3 region: CASSLGGSSYNEQFF. CDR3 coding DNA: TGTGCCAGCAGCTTAGGCGGGAGCTCCTACAATGAGCAGTTCTTC.